The entry below describes one TCR beta chain. The protocol was immunoSEQ multiplex PCR, while the TCRdb copy is restricted to in-frame clones and leaves out a portion. The sample lists about 250,000 clones; around 84% were seen once. Germline assignment: CDR1 SGHRS and CDR2 YFSETQ. Trimming left V 7 bases short and J 5 bases short, with 21 bases between. The length of the CDR3 is 15 residues. The source of the sample is a study of blood T cell repertoires in COVID-19. The chain couples TRBV5-1 to TRBJ1-1; weak D call: TRBD1 (6 bases). The sequence was collected from a middle-aged man who had been exposed to COVID-19. The sample consisted of PBMCs or T cells enriched from blood (not recorded which). The CDR3 nucleotides read TGCGCCAGCCACAGGACAGCCACATTTGAGACTGAAGCTTTCTTT. Its translation is CASHRTATFETEAFF.